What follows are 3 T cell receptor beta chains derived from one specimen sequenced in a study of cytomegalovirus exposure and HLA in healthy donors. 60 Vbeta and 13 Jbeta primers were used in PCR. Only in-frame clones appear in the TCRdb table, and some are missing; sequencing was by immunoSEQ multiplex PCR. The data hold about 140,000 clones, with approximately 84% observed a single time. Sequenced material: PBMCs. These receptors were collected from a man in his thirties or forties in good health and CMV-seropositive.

CDR3: CASSEDRENTEAFF. The CDR3 DNA reads TGTGCCAGCAGCGAAGACAGGGAGAACACTGAAGCTTTCTTT. The chain employs TRBV7-8 and TRBJ1-1; 7 bases are a match to TRBD1. V lost 5 bases, J lost 1 base, and 4 bases stayed unmatched. The CDR3 has 14 residues. CDR1 and CDR2 (germline): SGHVS, FQNEAQ.

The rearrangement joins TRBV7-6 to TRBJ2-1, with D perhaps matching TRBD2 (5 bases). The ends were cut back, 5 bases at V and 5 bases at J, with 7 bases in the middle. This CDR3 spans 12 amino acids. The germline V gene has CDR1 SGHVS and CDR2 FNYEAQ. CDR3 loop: CASSAGDNEQFF. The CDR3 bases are TGTGCCAGCAGCGCCGGGGACAATGAGCAGTTCTTC.

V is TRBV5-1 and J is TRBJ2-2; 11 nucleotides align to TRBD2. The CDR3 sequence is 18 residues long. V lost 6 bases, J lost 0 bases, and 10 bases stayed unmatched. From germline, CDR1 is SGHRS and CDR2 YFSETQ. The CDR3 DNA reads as TGCGCCAGCACCCGAGGCCCTAGCGGGGGGACGAACACCGGGGAGCTGTTTTTT. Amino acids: CASTRGPSGGTNTGELFF.